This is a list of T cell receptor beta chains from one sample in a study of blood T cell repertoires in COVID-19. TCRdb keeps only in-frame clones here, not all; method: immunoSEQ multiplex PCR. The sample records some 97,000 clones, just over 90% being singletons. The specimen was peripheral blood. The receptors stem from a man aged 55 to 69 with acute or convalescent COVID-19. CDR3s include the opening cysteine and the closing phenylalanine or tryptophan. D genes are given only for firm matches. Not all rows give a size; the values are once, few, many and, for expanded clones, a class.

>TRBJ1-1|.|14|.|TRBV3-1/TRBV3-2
CASSQPGLNTEAFF
TGTGCCAGCAGCCAGCCGGGGTTAAACACTGAAGCTTTCTTT
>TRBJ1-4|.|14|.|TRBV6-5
CASRTGPGDEKLFF
TGTGCCAGCAGGACCGGGCCCGGGGATGAAAAACTGTTTTTT
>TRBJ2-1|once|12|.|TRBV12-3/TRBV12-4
CASSFWAGEQFF
TGTGCCAGCAGTTTCTGGGCGGGAGAGCAGTTCTTC
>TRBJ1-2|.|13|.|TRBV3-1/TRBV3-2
CASSPHSGGGYTF
TGTGCCAGCAGCCCCCACTCCGGGGGAGGCTACACCTTC
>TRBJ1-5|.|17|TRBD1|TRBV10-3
CATLKEGQPNSNQPQHF
TGTGCCACACTAAAAGAGGGACAGCCTAATAGCAATCAGCCCCAGCATTTT
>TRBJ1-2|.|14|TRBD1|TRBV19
CASTRDSLIYGYTF
TGTGCCTCTACTAGGGACAGCTTAATTTATGGCTACACCTTC
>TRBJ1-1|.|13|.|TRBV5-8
CASSLAEGTEAFF
TGTGCCAGCAGCTTGGCGGAGGGGACTGAAGCTTTCTTT
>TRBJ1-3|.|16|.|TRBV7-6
CASSPRQVSSGNTIYF
TGTGCCAGCAGCCCGCGACAGGTGTCCTCTGGAAACACCATATATTTT
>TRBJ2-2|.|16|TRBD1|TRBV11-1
CASSPRQGANTGELFF
TGTGCCAGCAGCCCAAGACAGGGGGCGAACACCGGGGAGCTGTTTTTT
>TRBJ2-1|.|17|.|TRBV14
CASSRSLAARSYNEQFF
TGTGCCAGCAGCCGATCCTTAGCGGCCCGCTCCTACAATGAGCAGTTCTTC
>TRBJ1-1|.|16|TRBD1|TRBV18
CASSPRQGELSTEAFF
TGTGCCAGCTCACCCCGACAGGGTGAGTTGAGCACTGAAGCTTTCTTT
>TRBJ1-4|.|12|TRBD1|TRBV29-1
CSARDSIEKLFF
TGCAGCGCTCGGGACAGTATTGAAAAACTGTTTTTT
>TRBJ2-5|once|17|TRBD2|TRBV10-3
CAISDRKGGGGVETQYF
TGTGCCATCAGTGATCGAAAGGGTGGCGGGGGGGTTGAGACCCAGTACTTC
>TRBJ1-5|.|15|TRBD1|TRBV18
CASSDRGLGNQPQHF
TGTGCCAGCTCGGACAGGGGGCTAGGGAATCAGCCCCAGCATTTT
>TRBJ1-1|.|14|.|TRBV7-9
CASSADRFRTEAFF
TGTGCCAGCAGCGCCGACAGGTTTAGGACTGAAGCTTTCTTT
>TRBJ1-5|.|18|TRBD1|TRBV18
CASSPTLGGTGGNQPQHF
TGTGCCAGCTCACCGACCCTCGGCGGGACAGGGGGCAATCAGCCCCAGCATTTT
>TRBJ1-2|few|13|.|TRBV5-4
CASSLDSHYGYTF
TGTGCCAGCAGCTTGGACAGCCACTATGGCTACACCTTC
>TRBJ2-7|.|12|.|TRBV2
CASSEARGDRVF
TGTGCCAGCAGTGAAGCGCGGGGGGACAGGGTCTTC
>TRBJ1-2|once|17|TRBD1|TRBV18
CASSYSGTGTVTGGYTF
TGTGCCAGCTCATACTCCGGGACAGGGACCGTGACGGGAGGCTACACCTTC
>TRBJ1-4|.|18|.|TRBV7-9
CASSSRTGGSVANEKLFF
TGTGCCAGCAGCTCACGGACGGGGGGCAGTGTGGCTAATGAAAAACTGTTTTTT
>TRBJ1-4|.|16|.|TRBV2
CASRGGQTATNEKLFF
TGTGCCAGCAGGGGGGGGCAGACTGCAACTAATGAAAAACTGTTTTTT
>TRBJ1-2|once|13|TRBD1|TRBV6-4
CASEDRLCDGYTF
TGTGCCAGCGAGGACAGGCTTTGCGATGGCTACACCTTC
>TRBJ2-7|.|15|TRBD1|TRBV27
CASRRGTGTSYEQYF
TGTGCCAGCAGGAGAGGGACAGGCACGTCCTACGAGCAGTACTTC
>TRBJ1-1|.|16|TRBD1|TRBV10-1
CASKRRTGDENTEAFF
TGCGCCAGCAAGAGAAGGACAGGGGATGAGAACACTGAAGCTTTCTTT
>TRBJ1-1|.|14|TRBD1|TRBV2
CASSYAGGGTEAFF
TGTGCCAGCAGTTATGCAGGGGGCGGAACTGAAGCTTTCTTT
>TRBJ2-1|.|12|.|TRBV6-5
CASRLVRNEQFF
TGTGCCAGCAGGCTAGTTCGTAATGAGCAGTTCTTC
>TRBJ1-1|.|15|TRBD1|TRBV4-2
CASSDPGQRYTEAFF
TGTGCCAGCAGCGACCCGGGACAGAGGTACACTGAAGCTTTCTTT
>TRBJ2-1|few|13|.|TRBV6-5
CAGASASYNEQFF
TGTGCCGGGGCTAGCGCATCCTACAATGAGCAGTTCTTC
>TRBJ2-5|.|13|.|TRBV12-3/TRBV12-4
CASSFWGEETQYF
TGTGCCAGCAGTTTTTGGGGGGAAGAGACCCAGTACTTC
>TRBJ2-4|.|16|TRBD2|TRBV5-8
CASRITSGGGKNIQYF
TGTGCCAGCAGAATTACTAGCGGGGGAGGCAAAAACATTCAGTACTTC
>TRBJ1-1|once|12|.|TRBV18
CASSLSLTEAFF
TGTGCCAGCTCACTAAGCCTCACTGAAGCTTTCTTT
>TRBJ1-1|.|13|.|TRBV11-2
CASSLDRGAEAFF
TGTGCCAGCAGCTTAGACAGGGGTGCTGAAGCTTTCTTT
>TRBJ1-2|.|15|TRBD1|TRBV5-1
CASSLDLSGGDGYTF
TGCGCCAGCAGCTTGGATCTCTCAGGGGGCGATGGCTACACCTTC